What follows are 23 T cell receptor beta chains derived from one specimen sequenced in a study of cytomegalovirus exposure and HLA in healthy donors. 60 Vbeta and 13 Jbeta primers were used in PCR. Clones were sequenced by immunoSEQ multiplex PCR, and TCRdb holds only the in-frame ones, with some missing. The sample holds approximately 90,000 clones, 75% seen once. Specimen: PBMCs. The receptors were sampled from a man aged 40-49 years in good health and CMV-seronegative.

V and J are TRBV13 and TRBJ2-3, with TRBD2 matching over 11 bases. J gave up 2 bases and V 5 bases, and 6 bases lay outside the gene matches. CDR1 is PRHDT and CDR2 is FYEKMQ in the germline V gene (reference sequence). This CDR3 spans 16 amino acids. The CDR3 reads CASSLKTSGATDTQYF. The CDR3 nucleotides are TGTGCCAGCAGCCTCAAGACTAGCGGGGCCACAGATACGCAGTATTTT.

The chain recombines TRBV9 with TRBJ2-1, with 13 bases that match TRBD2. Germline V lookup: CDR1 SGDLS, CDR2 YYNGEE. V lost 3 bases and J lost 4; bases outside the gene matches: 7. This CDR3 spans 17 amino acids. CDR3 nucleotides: TGTGCCAGCAGCGCCGGACTAGCGGGAGTCCTGTACAATGAGCAGTTCTTC. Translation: CASSAGLAGVLYNEQFF.

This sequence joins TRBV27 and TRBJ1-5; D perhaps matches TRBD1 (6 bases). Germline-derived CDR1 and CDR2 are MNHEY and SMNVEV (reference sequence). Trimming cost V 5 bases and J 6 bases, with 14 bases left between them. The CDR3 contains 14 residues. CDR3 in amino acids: CASSKYRDFQPQHF. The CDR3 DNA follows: TGTGCCAGCAGTAAATACAGGGATTTTCAGCCCCAGCATTTT.

This CDR3 is CASSRDGGSYNEQFF. In DNA form, the CDR3 reads TGTGCCAGCAGCCGCGACGGAGGCTCCTACAATGAGCAGTTCTTC. The chain links TRBV7-8 to TRBJ2-1, with D tentatively TRBD2 (5 bases). The CDR3 covers 15 residues. V was cut by 5 bases and J by 0 bases, with 11 bases left in between. From germline, CDR1 is SGHVS and CDR2 FQNEAQ.

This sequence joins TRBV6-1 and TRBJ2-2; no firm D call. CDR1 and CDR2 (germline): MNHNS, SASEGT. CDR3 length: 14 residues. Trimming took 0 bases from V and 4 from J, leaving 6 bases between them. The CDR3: CASSEAPRTGELFF. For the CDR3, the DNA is TGTGCCAGCAGTGAAGCTCCCCGCACCGGGGAGCTGTTTTTT.

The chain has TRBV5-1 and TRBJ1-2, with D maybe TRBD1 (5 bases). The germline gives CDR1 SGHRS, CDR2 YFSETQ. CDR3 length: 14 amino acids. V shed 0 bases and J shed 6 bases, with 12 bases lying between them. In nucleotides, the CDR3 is TGCGCCAGCAGCTTGGATGGGGGGACGGATGGCTACACCTTC. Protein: CASSLDGGTDGYTF. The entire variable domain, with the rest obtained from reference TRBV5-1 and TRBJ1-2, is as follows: KAGVTQTPRYLIKTRGQQVTLSCSPISGHRSVSWYQQTPGQGLQFLFEYFSETQRNKGNFPGRFSGRQFSNSRSEMNVSTLELGDSALYLCASSLDGGTDGYTFGSGTRLTVV.

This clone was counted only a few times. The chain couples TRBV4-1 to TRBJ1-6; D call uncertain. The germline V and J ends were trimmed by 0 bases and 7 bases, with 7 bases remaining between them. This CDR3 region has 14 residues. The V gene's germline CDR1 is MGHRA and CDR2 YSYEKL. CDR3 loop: CASSQDQRNSPLHF. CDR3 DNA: TGCGCCAGCAGCCAAGATCAGCGCAATTCACCCCTCCACTTT.

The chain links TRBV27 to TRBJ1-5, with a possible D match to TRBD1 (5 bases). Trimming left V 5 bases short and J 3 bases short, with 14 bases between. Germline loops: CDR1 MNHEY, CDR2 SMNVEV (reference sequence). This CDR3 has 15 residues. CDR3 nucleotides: TGTGCCAGCAGTGCGGGACTCACCTACAATCAGCCCCAGCATTTT. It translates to CASSAGLTYNQPQHF.

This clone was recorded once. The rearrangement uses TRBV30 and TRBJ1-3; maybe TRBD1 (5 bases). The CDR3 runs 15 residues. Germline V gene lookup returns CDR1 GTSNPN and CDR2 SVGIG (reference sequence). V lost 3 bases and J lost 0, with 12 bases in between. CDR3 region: CAWRINRHSGNTIYF. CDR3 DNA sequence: TGTGCCTGGAGAATTAACAGGCACTCTGGAAACACCATATATTTT.

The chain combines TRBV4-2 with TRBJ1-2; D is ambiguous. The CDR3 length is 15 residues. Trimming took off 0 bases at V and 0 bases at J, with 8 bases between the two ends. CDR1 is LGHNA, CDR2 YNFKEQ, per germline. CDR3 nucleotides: TGTGCCAGCAGCCAAGATTTGCCGGCTAACTATGGCTACACCTTC. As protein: CASSQDLPANYGYTF.

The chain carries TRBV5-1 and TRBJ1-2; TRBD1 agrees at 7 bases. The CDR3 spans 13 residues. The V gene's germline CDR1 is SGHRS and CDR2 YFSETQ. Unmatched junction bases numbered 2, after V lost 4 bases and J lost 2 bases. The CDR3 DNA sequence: TGCGCCAGCAGCGACAGGGACAACTATGGCTACACCTTC. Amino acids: CASSDRDNYGYTF.

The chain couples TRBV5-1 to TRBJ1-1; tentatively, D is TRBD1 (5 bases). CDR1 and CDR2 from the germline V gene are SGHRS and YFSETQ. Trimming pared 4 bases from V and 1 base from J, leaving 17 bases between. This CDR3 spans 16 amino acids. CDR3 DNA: TGCGCCAGCAGCCCTCGCCTCGGGCAGGGGAACACTGAAGCTTTCTTT. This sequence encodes CASSPRLGQGNTEAFF. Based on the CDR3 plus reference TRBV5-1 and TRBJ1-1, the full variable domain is KAGVTQTPRYLIKTRGQQVTLSCSPISGHRSVSWYQQTPGQGLQFLFEYFSETQRNKGNFPGRFSGRQFSNSRSEMNVSTLELGDSALYLCASSPRLGQGNTEAFFGQGTRLTVV.

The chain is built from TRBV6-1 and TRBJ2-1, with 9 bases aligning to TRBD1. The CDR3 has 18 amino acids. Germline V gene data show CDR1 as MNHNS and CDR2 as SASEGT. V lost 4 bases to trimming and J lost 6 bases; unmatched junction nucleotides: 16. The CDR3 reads CASSGPEGTGRVGNEQFF. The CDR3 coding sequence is TGTGCCAGCAGTGGACCGGAGGGGACAGGGAGGGTTGGCAATGAGCAGTTCTTC.

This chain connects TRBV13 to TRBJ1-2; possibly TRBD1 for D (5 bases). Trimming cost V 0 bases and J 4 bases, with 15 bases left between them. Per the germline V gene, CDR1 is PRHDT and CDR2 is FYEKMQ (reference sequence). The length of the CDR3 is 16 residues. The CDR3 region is CASSLGSAGNTYGYTF. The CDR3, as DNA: TGTGCCAGCAGCTTAGGCTCGGCAGGGAACACCTATGGCTACACCTTC. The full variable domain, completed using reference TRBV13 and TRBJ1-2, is AAGVIQSPRHLIKEKRETATLKCYPIPRHDTVYWYQQGPGQDPQFLISFYEKMQSDKGSIPDRFSAQQFSDYHSELNMSSLELGDSALYFCASSLGSAGNTYGYTFGSGTRLTVV.

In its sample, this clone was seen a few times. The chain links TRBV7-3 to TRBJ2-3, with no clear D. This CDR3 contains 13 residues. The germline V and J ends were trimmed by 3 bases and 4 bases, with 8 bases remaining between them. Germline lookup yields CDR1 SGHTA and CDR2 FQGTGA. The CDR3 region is CASSFGPPDTQYF. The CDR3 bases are TGTGCCAGCAGCTTCGGTCCCCCAGATACGCAGTATTTT.

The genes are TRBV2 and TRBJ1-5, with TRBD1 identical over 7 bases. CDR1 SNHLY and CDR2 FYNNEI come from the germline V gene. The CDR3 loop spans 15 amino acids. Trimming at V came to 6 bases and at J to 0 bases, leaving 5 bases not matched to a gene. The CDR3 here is CASRDGQASNQPQHF. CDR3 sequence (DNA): TGTGCCAGCAGGGACGGACAGGCTAGCAATCAGCCCCAGCATTTT.

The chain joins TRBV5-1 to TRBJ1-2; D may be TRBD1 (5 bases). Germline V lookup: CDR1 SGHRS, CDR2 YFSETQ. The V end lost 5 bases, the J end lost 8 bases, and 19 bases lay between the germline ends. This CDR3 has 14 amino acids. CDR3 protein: CASRGLGQGGGYTF. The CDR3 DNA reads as TGCGCCAGCAGGGGTTTGGGGCAGGGTGGCGGCTACACCTTC.

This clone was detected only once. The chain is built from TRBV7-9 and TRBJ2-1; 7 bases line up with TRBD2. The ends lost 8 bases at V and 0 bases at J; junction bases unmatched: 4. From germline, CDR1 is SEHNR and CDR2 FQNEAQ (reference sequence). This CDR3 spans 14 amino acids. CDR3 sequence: CASDGGSSYNEQFF. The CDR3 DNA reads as TGTGCCAGCGACGGCGGGAGCTCCTACAATGAGCAGTTCTTC.

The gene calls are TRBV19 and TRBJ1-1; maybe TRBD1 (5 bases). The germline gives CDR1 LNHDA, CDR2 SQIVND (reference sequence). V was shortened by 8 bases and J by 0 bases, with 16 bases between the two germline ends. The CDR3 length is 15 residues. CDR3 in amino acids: CASGRGLSLNTEAFF. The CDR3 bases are TGTGCCAGTGGGAGGGGACTATCCTTGAACACTGAAGCTTTCTTT.

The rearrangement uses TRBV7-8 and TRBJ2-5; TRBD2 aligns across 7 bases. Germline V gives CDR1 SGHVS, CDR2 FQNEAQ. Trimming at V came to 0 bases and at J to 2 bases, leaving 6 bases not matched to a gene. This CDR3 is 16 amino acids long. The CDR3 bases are TGTGCCAGCAGCTTAGCGAGCGGGAATGGGCAAGAGACCCAGTACTTC. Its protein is CASSLASGNGQETQYF.

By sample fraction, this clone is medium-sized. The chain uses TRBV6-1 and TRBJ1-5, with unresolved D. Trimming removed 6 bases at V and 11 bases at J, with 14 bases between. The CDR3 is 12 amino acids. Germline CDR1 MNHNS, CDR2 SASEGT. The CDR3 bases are TGTGCCAGCAGCGTGGGAGACCGGTCCCAGCATTTT. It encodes CASSVGDRSQHF.

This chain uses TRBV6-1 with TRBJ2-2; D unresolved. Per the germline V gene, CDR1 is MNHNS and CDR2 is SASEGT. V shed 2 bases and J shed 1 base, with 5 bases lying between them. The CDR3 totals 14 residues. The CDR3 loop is CASSEFKNTGELFF. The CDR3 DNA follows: TGTGCCAGCAGTGAATTCAAGAACACCGGGGAGCTGTTTTTT.

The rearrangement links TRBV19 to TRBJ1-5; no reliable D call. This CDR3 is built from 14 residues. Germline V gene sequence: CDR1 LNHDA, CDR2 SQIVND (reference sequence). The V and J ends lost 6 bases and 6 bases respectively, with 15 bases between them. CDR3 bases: TGTGCCAGTAGCCCCCAGACATCAGTTCAGCCCCAGCATTTT. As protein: CASSPQTSVQPQHF.